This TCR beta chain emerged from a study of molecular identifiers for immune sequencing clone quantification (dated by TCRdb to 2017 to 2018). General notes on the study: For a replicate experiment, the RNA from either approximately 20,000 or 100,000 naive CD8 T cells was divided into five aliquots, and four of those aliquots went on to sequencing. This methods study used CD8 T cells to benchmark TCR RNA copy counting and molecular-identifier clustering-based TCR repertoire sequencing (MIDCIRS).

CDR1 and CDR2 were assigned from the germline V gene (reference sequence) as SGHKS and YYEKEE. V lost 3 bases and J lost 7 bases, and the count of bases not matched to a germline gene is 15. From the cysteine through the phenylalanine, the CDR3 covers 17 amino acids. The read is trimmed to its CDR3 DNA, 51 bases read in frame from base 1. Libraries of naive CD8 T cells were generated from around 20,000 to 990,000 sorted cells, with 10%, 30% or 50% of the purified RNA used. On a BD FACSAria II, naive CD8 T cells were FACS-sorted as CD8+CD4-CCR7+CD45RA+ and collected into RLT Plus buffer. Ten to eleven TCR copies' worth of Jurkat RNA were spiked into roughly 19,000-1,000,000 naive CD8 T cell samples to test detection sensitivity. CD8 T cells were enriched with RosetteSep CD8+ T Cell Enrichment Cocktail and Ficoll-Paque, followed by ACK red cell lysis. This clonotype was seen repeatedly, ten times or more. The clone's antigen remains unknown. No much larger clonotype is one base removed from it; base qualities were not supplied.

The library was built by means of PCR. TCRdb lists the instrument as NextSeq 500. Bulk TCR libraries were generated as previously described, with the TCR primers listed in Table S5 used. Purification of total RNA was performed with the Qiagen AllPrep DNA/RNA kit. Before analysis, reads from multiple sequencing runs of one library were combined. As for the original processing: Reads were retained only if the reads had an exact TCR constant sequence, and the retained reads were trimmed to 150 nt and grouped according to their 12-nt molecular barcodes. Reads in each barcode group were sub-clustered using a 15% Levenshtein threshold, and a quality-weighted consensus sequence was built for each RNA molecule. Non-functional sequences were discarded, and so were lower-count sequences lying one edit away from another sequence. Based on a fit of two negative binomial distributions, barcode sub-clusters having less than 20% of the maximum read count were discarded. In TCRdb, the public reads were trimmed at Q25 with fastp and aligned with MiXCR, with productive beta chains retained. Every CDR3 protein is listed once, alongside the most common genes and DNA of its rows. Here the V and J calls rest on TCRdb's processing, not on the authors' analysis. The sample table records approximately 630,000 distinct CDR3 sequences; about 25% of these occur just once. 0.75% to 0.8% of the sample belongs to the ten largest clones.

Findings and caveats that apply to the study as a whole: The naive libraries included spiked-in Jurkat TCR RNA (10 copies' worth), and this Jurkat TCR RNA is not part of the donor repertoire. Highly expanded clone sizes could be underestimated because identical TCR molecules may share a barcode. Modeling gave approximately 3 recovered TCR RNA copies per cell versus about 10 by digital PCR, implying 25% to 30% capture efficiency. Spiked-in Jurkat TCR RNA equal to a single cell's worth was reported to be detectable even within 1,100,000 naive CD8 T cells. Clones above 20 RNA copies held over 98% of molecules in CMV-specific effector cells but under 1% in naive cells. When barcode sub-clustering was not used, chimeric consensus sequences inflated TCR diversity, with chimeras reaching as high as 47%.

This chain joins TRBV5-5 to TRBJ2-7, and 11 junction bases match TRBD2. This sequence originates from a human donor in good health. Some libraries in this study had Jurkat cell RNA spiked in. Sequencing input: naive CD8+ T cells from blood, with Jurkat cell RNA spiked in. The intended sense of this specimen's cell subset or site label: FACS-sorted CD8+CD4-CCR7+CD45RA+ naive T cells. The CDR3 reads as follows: CASSWGTSGFPLEEQYF. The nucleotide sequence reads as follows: TGTGCCAGCAGCTGGGGGACTAGCGGCTTTCCCCTGGAGGAGCAGTACTTC.